The 8 T cell receptor beta chains below were found in one sample sequenced in a study of blood T cell repertoires in COVID-19. Sequenced by immunoSEQ multiplex PCR; TCRdb stores in-frame clones only, minus some. The sample has fewer than 600,000 clones; 75% to 90% are singletons. Sequencing input: peripheral blood. These receptors were taken from a man between 18 and 35 years old with COVID-19, enrolled during active disease.

The chain employs TRBV27 and TRBJ2-5; D perhaps matches TRBD1 (5 bases). V was clipped by 0 bases and J by 4 bases, with 9 bases between them. Germline V lookup: CDR1 MNHEY, CDR2 SMNVEV (reference sequence). The CDR3 has 14 residues. This CDR3 reads CASSLSRQGETQYF. Here the CDR3 DNA reads TGTGCCAGCAGTTTATCTCGTCAGGGAGAGACCCAGTACTTC.

The J gene is TRBJ2-7, the V gene TRBV5-4; 7 bases map to TRBD2. The CDR3 runs to 16 residues. Trimming took 4 bases from V and 0 from J; bases not matched to a gene: 10. Germline V gene data show CDR1 as SGHNT and CDR2 as YYREEE (reference sequence). Here the CDR3 DNA reads TGTGCCAGCAGCCTGGGCGGGAGCCATTCCTCCTACGAGCAGTACTTC. Translating gives CASSLGGSHSSYEQYF.

V and J are TRBV5-6 and TRBJ1-1, with a weak D call TRBD1 (5 bases). V was trimmed by 1 base and J by 0 bases, leaving 16 bases between them. Germline V CDR1 and CDR2: SGHDT, YYEEEE. CDR3 length: 17 amino acids. CDR3 amino acids: CASSLPGTGTVNTEAFF. CDR3 in DNA: TGTGCCAGCAGCTTGCCCGGTACCGGGACTGTGAACACTGAAGCTTTCTTT.

In regard to this clone: Other DNA sequences in this sample translate to the same CDR3. V is TRBV9 and J is TRBJ2-1, with 10 bases lining up with TRBD2. J lost 5 bases, V lost 0 bases, and 2 bases had no gene match. The germline CDR1 and CDR2 sequences are SGDLS and YYNGEE. The CDR3 length is 15 residues. CDR3 protein: CASSVGGLANNEQFF. The CDR3 coding sequence is TGTGCCAGCAGCGTAGGGGGACTAGCGAACAATGAGCAGTTCTTC.

This clone has only one observation. V is TRBV5-1 and J is TRBJ2-5; 10 nucleotides match TRBD1. Looked up from germline, CDR1 is SGHRS and CDR2 is YFSETQ. The CDR3 sequence is 14 residues long. V lost 5 bases, J lost 5 bases, and 6 bases stayed unmatched. Written as DNA, the CDR3 is TGCGCCAGCAGTCAGGGACAGGGGAGGGAGACCCAGTACTTC. It translates to CASSQGQGRETQYF.

V usage is TRBV2 and J usage is TRBJ2-7; D gene ambiguous. Germline CDR1 SNHLY, CDR2 FYNNEI. The germline V and J ends were trimmed by 3 bases and 6 bases, with 9 bases remaining between them. This CDR3 region has 12 residues. CDR3 residues: CASSDGILEQYF. As DNA, the CDR3 is TGTGCCAGCAGTGATGGTATACTCGAGCAGTACTTC. The full variable domain, in which reference TRBV2 and TRBJ2-7 provide the parts outside the CDR3, is EPEVTQTPSHQVTQMGQEVILRCVPISNHLYFYWYRQILGQKVEFLVSFYNNEISEKSEIFDDQFSVERPDGSNFTLKIRSTKLEDSAMYFCASSDGILEQYFGPGTRLTVT.

In DNA, the CDR3 is TGTGCCAGCAGTCCACAGCAAGTCTTGGGTTCACCCCTCCACTTT. Translating it yields CASSPQQVLGSPLHF. The rearrangement joins TRBV6-6 to TRBJ1-6; D is unclear. The ends were cut back, 5 bases at V and 9 bases at J, with 17 bases in the middle. The CDR3 has 15 residues. The V gene's germline CDR1 is MNHNY and CDR2 SVGAGI (reference sequence).

The chain joins TRBV19 to TRBJ2-7, with 14 bases identical to TRBD2. The CDR3 has 16 residues. Trimming cost V 5 bases and J 4 bases; bases outside gene matches: 7. CDR1 is LNHDA and CDR2 is SQIVND in the germline V gene (reference sequence). The CDR3 DNA follows: TGTGCCAGTAGTGAGGGACTAGCGGGAGTCAGTTACGAGCAGTACTTC. Translation: CASSEGLAGVSYEQYF. The whole variable domain, remainder taken from reference TRBV19 and TRBJ2-7, is DGGITQSPKYLFRKEGQNVTLSCEQNLNHDAMYWYRQDPGQGLRLIYYSQIVNDFQKGDIAEGYSVSREKKESFPLTVTSAQKNPTAFYLCASSEGLAGVSYEQYFGPGTRLTVT.